A single T cell receptor (beta chain) is shown here with its context. V lost 4 bases and J lost 2, with 10 bases in between. CDR1 is SGDLS, CDR2 YYNGEE, per germline. This CDR3 comprises 13 residues. The data derive from a study of blood T cell repertoires in COVID-19. Study details: The study drew acute and convalescent COVID-19 samples from the United States, Italy and Spain. The cDNA or gDNA used as material had been derived from T cells, B-cell-depleted T cells, or PBMCs.

Methods used by the authors: Estimates of nucleated cell counts were drawn from the amplification of reference gene primers. Sequencing was performed with immunoSEQ multiplex PCR; in TCRdb, only in-frame clones are kept and a portion is missing. The V and J calls and the clone size are those of that table, but D and trimming were determined from the DNA. The data show 89,000 or so clones, about 85% seen once. This clonotype was obtained from a human donor in a cohort sampled during active COVID-19. The specimen was peripheral blood. This sequence joins TRBV9 and TRBJ2-7, with a tentative D call TRBD1 (5 bases). CDR3 loop: CASSSDIAYEQYF. The CDR3 nucleotides read TGTGCCAGCAGCTCGGACATCGCCTACGAGCAGTACTTC.